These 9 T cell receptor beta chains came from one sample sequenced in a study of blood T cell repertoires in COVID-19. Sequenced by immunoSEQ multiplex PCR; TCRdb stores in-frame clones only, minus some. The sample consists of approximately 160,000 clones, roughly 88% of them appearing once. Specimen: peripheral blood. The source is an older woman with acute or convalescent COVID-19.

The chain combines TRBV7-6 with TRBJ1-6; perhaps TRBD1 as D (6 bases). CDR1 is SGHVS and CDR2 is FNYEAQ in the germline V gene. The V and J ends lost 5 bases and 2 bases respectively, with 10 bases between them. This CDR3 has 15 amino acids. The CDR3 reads CASSPRDTYNSPLHF. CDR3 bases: TGTGCCAGCAGCCCCCGGGACACCTATAATTCACCCCTCCACTTT.

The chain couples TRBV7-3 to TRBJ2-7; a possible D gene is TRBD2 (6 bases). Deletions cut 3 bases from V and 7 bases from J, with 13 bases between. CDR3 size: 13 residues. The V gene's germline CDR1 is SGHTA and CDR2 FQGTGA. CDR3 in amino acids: CASSLGGPREQYF. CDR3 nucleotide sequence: TGTGCCAGCAGCTTGGGGGGACCTAGGGAGCAGTACTTC. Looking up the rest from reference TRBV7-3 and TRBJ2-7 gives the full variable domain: GAGVSQTPSNKVTEKGKYVELRCDPISGHTALYWYRQSLGQGPEFLIYFQGTGAADDSGLPNDRFFAVRPEGSVSTLKIQRTERGDSAVYLCASSLGGPREQYFGPGTRLTVT.

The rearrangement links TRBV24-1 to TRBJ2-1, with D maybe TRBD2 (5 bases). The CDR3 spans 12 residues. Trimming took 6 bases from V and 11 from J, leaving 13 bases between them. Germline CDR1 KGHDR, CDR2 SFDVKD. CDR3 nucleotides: TGTGCCACCAGTCTGAGCGGTTTACAGCAGTTCTTC. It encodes CATSLSGLQQFF.

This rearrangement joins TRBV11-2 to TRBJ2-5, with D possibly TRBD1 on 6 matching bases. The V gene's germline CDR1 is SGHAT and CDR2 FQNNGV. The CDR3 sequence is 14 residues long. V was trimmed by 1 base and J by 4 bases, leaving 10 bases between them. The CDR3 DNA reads TGTGCCAGCAGCTTAGCCGGACAGATAGAGACCCAGTACTTC. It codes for CASSLAGQIETQYF. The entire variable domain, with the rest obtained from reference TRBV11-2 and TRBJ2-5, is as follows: EAGVAQSPRYKIIEKRQSVAFWCNPISGHATLYWYQQILGQGPKLLIQFQNNGVVDDSQLPKDRFSAERLKGVDSTLKIQPAKLEDSAVYLCASSLAGQIETQYFGPGTRLLVL.

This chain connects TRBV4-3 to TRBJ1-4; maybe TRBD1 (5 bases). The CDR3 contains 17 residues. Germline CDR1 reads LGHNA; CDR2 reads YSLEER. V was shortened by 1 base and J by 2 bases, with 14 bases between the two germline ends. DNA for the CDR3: TGCGCCAGCAGCCAAGCTCCGGGGGGGTGGACTAATGAAAAACTGTTTTTT. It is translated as CASSQAPGGWTNEKLFF.

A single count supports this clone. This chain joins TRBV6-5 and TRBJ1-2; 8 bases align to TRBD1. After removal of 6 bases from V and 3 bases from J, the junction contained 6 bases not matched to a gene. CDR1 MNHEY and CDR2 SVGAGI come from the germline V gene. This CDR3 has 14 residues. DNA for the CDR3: TGTGCCAGCAGGATAGGGACAGGACACTATGGCTACACCTTC. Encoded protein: CASRIGTGHYGYTF.

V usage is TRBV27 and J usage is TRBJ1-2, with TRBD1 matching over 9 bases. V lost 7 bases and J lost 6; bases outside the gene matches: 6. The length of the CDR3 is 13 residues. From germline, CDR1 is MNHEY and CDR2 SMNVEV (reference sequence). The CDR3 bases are TGTGCCAGCACCGGACAGGGGTTCGATGGCTACACCTTC. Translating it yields CASTGQGFDGYTF.

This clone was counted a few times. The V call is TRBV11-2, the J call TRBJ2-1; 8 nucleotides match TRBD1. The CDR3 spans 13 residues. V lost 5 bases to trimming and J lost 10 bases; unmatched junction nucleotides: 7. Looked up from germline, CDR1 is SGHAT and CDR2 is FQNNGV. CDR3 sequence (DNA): TGTGCCAGCAGCCCCCGACAGGGGTTGGAGCAGTTCTTC. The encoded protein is CASSPRQGLEQFF.

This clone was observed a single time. Written as DNA, the CDR3 is TGTGCCAGCAGTGAAGGGACAGGGGGCTGGGCCCCCTTATTGAGGAATCAGCCCCAGCATTTT. Encoded protein: CASSEGTGGWAPLLRNQPQHF. This chain connects TRBV6-1 to TRBJ1-5; 11 bases match TRBD1. After removal of 1 base from V and 4 bases from J, the junction contained 18 bases not matched to a gene. This CDR3 has 21 amino acids. Germline values: CDR1 MNHNS, CDR2 SASEGT.